This TCR beta chain stems from a study of Graves' ophthalmopathy and Graves' hyperthyroidism (dated by TCRdb to the late 2010s). With regard to the full study: Peripheral blood was collected at initial diagnosis, prior to any treatment. The study used signatures of the TCR beta repertoire to tell Graves' ophthalmopathy apart from Graves' hyperthyroidism and to predict which patients would progress to ophthalmopathy. In total, around 140 blood samples were TCR-sequenced: some 43 ophthalmopathy, some 80 hyperthyroidism and approximately 17 hyperthyroidism-to-ophthalmopathy patients. To explore V-J signatures distinguishing ophthalmopathy from hyperthyroidism, a discovery set of some 100 patients (fewer than 45 ophthalmopathy, 57 stable hyperthyroidism) was enrolled. The independent validation cohort included 18 to 20 hyperthyroidism patients plus 17 patients who later progressed from hyperthyroidism to ophthalmopathy. T-cell repertoires of thyroid tissue and blood were compared in several hyperthyroidism patients. After sampling, hyperthyroidism patients received methimazole starting at 30 mg daily, and ophthalmopathy patients received high-dose intravenous methylprednisolone. The 100 discovery patients were randomly split 7:3 into training and test sets.

Stable hyperthyroidism was defined as no progression to ophthalmopathy within 18 months of follow-up. The hyperthyroidism patients were 18 to 65 years old and newly diagnosed, with a disease duration of less than 2 months. Patients with other autoimmune diseases, uncontrolled infections, pregnancy or lactation were excluded. Diagnosis relied on clinical symptoms, serum thyroxine, TRAb, thyroid ultrasound and orbital computed tomography. PBMCs were isolated from about 9.1 ml of fresh peripheral blood by Ficoll-Paque density gradient centrifugation. Total RNA was extracted using Trizol reagent, and RNA quality was checked on an Agilent 2100 Bioanalyzer. TCR beta CDR3 regions were amplified from RNA transcripts for repertoire sequencing. The first round was an RT-PCR using HTBI primers with the Qiagen OneStep RT-PCR kit, and this first round was followed by a second-round multiplex PCR, then size selection and purification. The libraries underwent paired-end sequencing with 100 bp reads on an Illumina HiSeq2000. The study's processing was this. SOAPnuke was used to process the reads, throwing out any read that had adapters, had uncalled bases, had a mean Phred below 15, or lacked an exact constant-primer or identifier match. High-quality paired reads were merged with COPE v1.2.5. Each unique nucleotide sequence was defined as a clonotype, and clonotypes were aligned to IMGT TRB V, D and J references with MiTCR v1.1. Only V-J combinations with frequency above 0.0001 were analysed, covering 99% to 99.2% of repertoires. For each V-J combination, a TCR clonal expansion and chaos score was defined as F50 clonal expansion divided by the chaos observed in the TCRdist matrix. Features were reduced by Welch's t-statistics and random forest to around 13 V-J combinations, which fed a naive Bayes classifier. The similarity between thyroid and blood repertoires was quantified using the Morisita-Horn index. TCRdb's own reprocessing of the public reads used fastp at Q25 and MiXCR and kept productive beta chains. Every distinct CDR3 protein forms one entry, paired with its most common genes and DNA. What appears here as the V and J calls and clone size reflects TCRdb's work, not the paper's. The sample profile shows hundreds of thousands of distinct CDR3 sequences; over 20% of them were found once. Of the sample, approximately 7.7% falls within the top ten clones.

What the authors observed across the whole study: In cross-validation, the 13-signature model distinguished ophthalmopathy from stable hyperthyroidism with around 90% sensitivity and approximately 81% specificity, while in the test set the corresponding values were approximately 79% and 70%. No statistical method was used to predetermine the sample size, and group allocation was not hidden from the investigators. In validation, the model predicted ophthalmopathy progression with about 70% sensitivity and 72.22% specificity; eleven to twelve predicted patients were CT-confirmed with GO in a median of around 6 months. Most of the expanded thyroid clonotypes with a frequency above 0.001 were also detected in blood, and it was suggested that the thyroid immune response may be reflected by blood repertoires.

This clonotype has at least ten counts. Its target antigen remains unknown. No per-base quality is available; no much larger clone lies one base away. The clonotype comes from a woman between 18 and 30 years old with stable Graves' hyperthyroidism. Some clones in this sample may be carry-over from other donors' samples. Donor details come from another sample of the same person, matched by shared clones. Sample: peripheral blood.

The DNA sequence is given as TGTGCTAGTGGTTTGGTACTGACAGGGGAACATCAGCCCCAGCATTTT. Translation gives CASGLVLTGEHQPQHF. The chain links TRBV12-5 with TRBJ1-5, and TRBD1 matches 8 of the central bases. The CDR3 starts with the cysteine, ends with the phenylalanine, and has 16 residues. Only the CDR3 DNA is retained, 48 bases long and in frame from the first base. Based on the germline V gene, the CDR1 and CDR2 sequences are LGHNT and FRNRAP. V is pruned by 0 bases and J by 5 bases, leaving 6 bases of the junction without a gene match. When the CDR3 is completed using the reference TRBV12-5 and TRBJ1-5 genes on either side, the full variable domain is DARVTQTPRHKVTEMGQEVTMRCQPILGHNTVFWYRQTMMQGLELLAYFRNRAPLDDSGMPKDRFSAEMPDATLATLKIQPSEPRDSAVYFCASGLVLTGEHQPQHFGDGTRLSIL.